The 29 T cell receptor beta chains reported below all come from one sample, sequenced in a study of T-cell memory formation after mild COVID-19. From the 5' RACE reads, TCRdb called clonotypes with MiXCR, one entry per CDR3 protein. This sample carries about 240,000 distinct CDR3 sequences, more than 8% of them seen once, and the ten largest clones take 20% to 25%. Sequenced material: PBMCs or a T cell subset sorted from them (not recorded which). The source is a young man who had mild COVID-19 (a few samples of this study predate the infection). Cell type and time point are not known.

This clonotype was picked up many times. The chain links TRBV12-3 or TRBV12-4 to TRBJ1-5; perhaps TRBD1 as D (5 bases). The CDR3 totals 15 residues. V lost 3 bases to trimming and J lost 6 bases, with 15 bases between them. In nucleotides, the CDR3 is TGTGCCAGCAGTTTGTTTGCGGGGGTTGGTCAGCCCCAGCATTTT. Its translation is CASSLFAGVGQPQHF.

The sample holds a few counts of this clonotype. This chain joins TRBV5-1 and TRBJ2-3; no firm D call. Per germline, CDR1 SGHRS and CDR2 YFSETQ. V lost 0 bases and J 3 bases, leaving 11 bases between the germline ends. There are 15 residues in the CDR3. CDR3 amino acids: CASSLAGPGTDTQYF. For the CDR3, the DNA is TGCGCCAGCAGCTTGGCGGGTCCCGGAACAGATACGCAGTATTTT.

This chain links TRBV5-1 with TRBJ1-6; 7 nucleotides agree with TRBD1. The CDR3 totals 15 residues. The germline V gene encodes CDR1 SGHRS and CDR2 YFSETQ. V trimming: 4 bases; J trimming: 4 bases; junction bases outside the gene matches: 5. CDR3 bases: TGCGCCAGCAGCGCCGGGACAGTTTATAATTCACCCCTCCACTTT. This sequence encodes CASSAGTVYNSPLHF.

V and J are TRBV7-2 and TRBJ2-1; 9 positions agree with TRBD2. In germline, CDR1 is SGHTA, CDR2 FQGNSA. The junction had 11 bases not matched to a gene; V was cut back by 2 bases and J by 9 bases. The CDR3 is 16 residues long. The DNA for the CDR3 is TGTGCCAGCAGCTTATCTGCGGGGGGGCTCGGGAGTGAGCAGTTCTTC. Its protein product is CASSLSAGGLGSEQFF.

Worth noting for this clonotype: A read error may be the cause here, since a much bigger clone is one base away. The rearrangement joins TRBV5-5 to TRBJ2-1, with D maybe TRBD1 (5 bases). CDR3 length: 14 amino acids. Trimming removed 3 bases at V and 8 bases at J, with 15 bases between. From germline, CDR1 is SGHKS and CDR2 YYEKEE (reference sequence). The CDR3 loop is CASSSDMGHDEQFF. In nucleotides, the CDR3 is TGTGCCAGCAGCTCGGACATGGGGCACGATGAGCAGTTCTTC. Filled out from reference TRBV5-5 and TRBJ2-1, the complete variable domain reads DAGVTQSPTHLIKTRGQQVTLRCSPISGHKSVSWYQQVLGQGPQFIFQYYEKEERGRGNFPDRFSARQFPNYSSELNVNALLLGDSALYLCASSSDMGHDEQFFGPGTRLTVL.

This clonotype occurred a few times. This chain links TRBV5-4 with TRBJ2-3; D might be TRBD1 (6 bases). Germline V lookup: CDR1 SGHNT, CDR2 YYREEE (reference sequence). Between the trimmed V and J ends, which lost 4 bases and 2 bases, there was a span of 20 bases. This CDR3 region has 17 residues. This CDR3 is CASSAGAVRGYTDTQYF. The CDR3 nucleotides read TGTGCCAGCAGCGCAGGAGCCGTCAGGGGATACACAGATACGCAGTATTTT.

The chain links TRBV13 to TRBJ1-6; 7 positions agree with TRBD1. The germline gives CDR1 PRHDT, CDR2 FYEKMQ (reference sequence). The CDR3 spans 14 residues. V was clipped by 6 bases and J by 10 bases; unmatched bases: 9. The CDR3 is CASRRMDRYSPLHF. The CDR3 DNA follows: TGTGCCAGCAGGCGGATGGACAGGTACTCACCCCTCCACTTT.

This clonotype was picked up many times. The chain combines TRBV20-1 with TRBJ2-1; D may match TRBD1 or TRBD2 (5 bases each). This CDR3 has 15 residues. Trimming shortened V by 5 bases and J by 0 bases, and 14 bases separated the two germline ends. Germline values: CDR1 DFQATT, CDR2 SNEGSKA (reference sequence). CDR3 nucleotides: TGCAGTGCTTATCCTCCGGGACGCTCCTACAATGAGCAGTTCTTC. This encodes CSAYPPGRSYNEQFF.

The sample holds a few counts of this clonotype. The chain is built from TRBV9 and TRBJ2-3; weak D call: TRBD2 (5 bases). The V and J ends lost 1 base and 0 bases respectively, with 9 bases between them. Germline-derived CDR1 and CDR2 are SGDLS and YYNGEE. This CDR3 region has 15 residues. The DNA of the CDR3 is TGTGCCAGCAGCGTAAGTCTAGCTAGCACAGATACGCAGTATTTT. Translated, it gives CASSVSLASTDTQYF.

The table lists this clonotype with many counts. The chain is built from TRBV12-3 or TRBV12-4 and TRBJ1-4, with D perhaps matching TRBD1 (5 bases). Between the trimmed V and J ends, which lost 5 bases and 3 bases, there was a span of 10 bases. This CDR3 has 14 residues. CDR3 bases: TGTGCCAGCAGTCCGACAGTACCTAATGAAAAACTGTTTTTT. It is translated as CASSPTVPNEKLFF.

This clonotype was seen a few times. The chain recombines TRBV12-3 or TRBV12-4 with TRBJ1-2, with 9 nucleotides matching TRBD1. V lost 3 bases, J lost 2 bases, and 1 base stayed unmatched. This CDR3 contains 14 residues. As DNA, the CDR3 is TGTGCCAGCAGTTTTACAGGGGGCAACTATGGCTACACCTTC. It encodes CASSFTGGNYGYTF.

CDR3 nucleotide sequence: TGTGCCAGCAGCCTTGGGCAGACCCAAGAGACCCAGTACTTC. The encoded protein is CASSLGQTQETQYF. The J gene is TRBJ2-5, the V gene TRBV7-2; D unclear. The CDR3 has 14 amino acids. V lost 5 bases to trimming and J lost 1 base, with 11 bases between them. Germline values: CDR1 SGHTA, CDR2 FQGNSA.

This clonotype has a handful of counts. The chain recombines TRBV7-3 with TRBJ1-1, with 10 bases matching TRBD1. The V segment lost 0 bases and the J segment 7 bases; nucleotides outside the gene matches: 11. The CDR3 loop spans 17 amino acids. CDR1 and CDR2 from the germline V gene are SGHTA and FQGTGA. CDR3 nucleotides: TGTGCCAGCAGCTTAACCTCTTCGACAGGGGGCCCAGTTGAAGCTTTCTTT. Translating it yields CASSLTSSTGGPVEAFF.

This clonotype has just a few counts. The J gene is TRBJ1-2, the V gene TRBV5-4; TRBD1 might be the D (6 bases). In germline, CDR1 is SGHNT, CDR2 YYREEE (reference sequence). This CDR3 has 14 amino acids. The V gene lost 2 bases and the J gene lost 3 bases, with 11 bases spanning the gap. The CDR3 nucleotides are TGTGCCAGCAGCTTCGGGGGGCTTGACTATGGCTACACCTTC. This codes for CASSFGGLDYGYTF.

This clonotype was observed a handful of times. CDR3: CSAEAWATNEKLFF. The CDR3 DNA follows: TGCAGTGCTGAAGCTTGGGCAACTAATGAAAAACTGTTTTTT. The gene calls are TRBV20-1 and TRBJ1-4, with no clear D. CDR3 length: 14 amino acids. V was clipped by 5 bases and J by 0 bases, with 10 bases between them. Germline CDR1 is DFQATT and CDR2 is SNEGSKA (reference sequence).

In this sample, this clonotype turned up a few times. The chain is built from TRBV7-2 and TRBJ1-5, with D possibly matching TRBD1 (6 bases). The length of the CDR3 is 16 residues. Germline-derived CDR1 and CDR2 are SGHTA and FQGNSA. The V end was cut by 4 bases, the J end by 0 bases, with 13 bases between. CDR3 sequence reads: CASSSGGQYSNQPQHF. CDR3 DNA sequence: TGTGCCAGCAGCTCGGGAGGACAGTATAGCAATCAGCCCCAGCATTTT.

The chain combines TRBV7-9 with TRBJ2-2; 7 bases are a match to TRBD2. CDR1 is SEHNR and CDR2 is FQNEAQ in the germline V gene (reference sequence). After removal of 5 bases from V and 6 bases from J, the junction contained 12 bases not matched to a gene. The CDR3 covers 16 residues. CDR3 nucleotides: TGTGCCAGCAGCCCCTACCGGGGGGTTGGACCCGGGGAGCTGTTTTTT. It yields the protein CASSPYRGVGPGELFF. Supplemented by reference TRBV7-9 and TRBJ2-2, the full variable domain reads DTGVSQNPRHKITKRGQNVTFRCDPISEHNRLYWYRQTLGQGPEFLTYFQNEAQLEKSRLLSDRFSAERPKGSFSTLEIQRTEQGDSAMYLCASSPYRGVGPGELFFGEGSRLTVL.

The chain is built from TRBV7-2 and TRBJ1-2, with TRBD1 as a possible D gene (6 bases). The germline V gene encodes CDR1 SGHTA and CDR2 FQGNSA. The V end was cut by 4 bases, the J end by 5 bases, with 17 bases between. This CDR3 comprises 15 residues. In DNA form, the CDR3 reads TGTGCCAGCAGCTCGGGACACCCGACGCTATATGGCTACACCTTC. Translated: CASSSGHPTLYGYTF.

This clonotype was picked up a small number of times. This rearrangement joins TRBV29-1 to TRBJ2-5; D not certain. The germline CDR1 and CDR2 sequences are SQVTM and ANQGSEA. This CDR3 is built from 11 residues. Trimming took off 8 bases at V and 5 bases at J, with 12 bases between the two ends. The CDR3 loop is CSTRPWETQYF. In DNA form, the CDR3 reads TGCAGCACCCGGCCGTGGGAGACCCAGTACTTC.

This clonotype was recorded many times. The V gene is TRBV28, the J gene TRBJ1-1, with D tentatively TRBD1 (6 bases). Germline CDR1 is MDHEN and CDR2 is SYDVKM. The germline V and J ends were trimmed by 5 bases and 8 bases, with 18 bases remaining between them. The CDR3 spans 14 residues. The CDR3 region is CASSTQGLFLEAFF. CDR3 DNA sequence: TGTGCCAGCAGTACCCAGGGGCTCTTCCTCGAAGCTTTCTTT. Combining the CDR3 with reference TRBV28 and TRBJ1-1 gives the whole variable domain DVKVTQSSRYLVKRTGEKVFLECVQDMDHENMFWYRQDPGLGLRLIYFSYDVKMKEKGDIPEGYSVSREKKERFSLILESASTNQTSMYLCASSTQGLFLEAFFGQGTRLTVV.

The gene calls are TRBV7-2 and TRBJ2-5, with 9 bases identical to TRBD1. The V gene end was trimmed by 4 bases and the J gene end by 3 bases; junction bases not matched to a gene: 3. Germline CDR1 and CDR2: SGHTA and FQGNSA. This CDR3 is built from 14 residues. CDR3 in DNA: TGTGCCAGCAGCTCCCGGGACAGGGAAGAGACCCAGTACTTC. It specifies CASSSRDREETQYF.

There are a few counts of this clonotype. V and J are TRBV7-2 and TRBJ1-2; maybe TRBD1 (5 bases). Trimming shortened V by 6 bases and J by 0 bases, and 8 bases separated the two germline ends. Germline CDR1 and CDR2: SGHTA and FQGNSA. The CDR3 sequence is 13 residues long. CDR3 in DNA: TGTGCCAGCAGACGGGGCGCTAACTATGGCTACACCTTC. It encodes CASRRGANYGYTF.

The V call is TRBV12-3 or TRBV12-4, the J call TRBJ2-3; a possible D gene is TRBD1 (5 bases). Trimming shortened V by 6 bases and J by 4 bases, and 8 bases separated the two germline ends. The CDR3 consists of 12 residues. CDR3 residues: CASRKGSDTQYF. The DNA of the CDR3 is TGTGCCAGCAGAAAGGGGTCAGATACGCAGTATTTT.

This clonotype was detected ten times or more. The rearrangement joins TRBV5-1 to TRBJ2-2; D unclear. V gave up 0 bases and J gave up 8 bases, with 8 bases separating them. Germline CDR1 reads SGHRS; CDR2 reads YFSETQ. The CDR3 is 13 amino acids. In DNA form, the CDR3 reads TGCGCCAGCAGCTTGGGGTCCTCTGGGGAGCTGTTTTTT. It specifies CASSLGSSGELFF.

The CDR3 protein is CASSLERDSYEQYF. DNA for the CDR3: TGTGCCAGCAGCTTAGAGAGGGACTCCTACGAGCAGTACTTC. The genes are TRBV7-2 and TRBJ2-7; D possibly corresponds to TRBD2 (5 bases). The germline V and J ends were trimmed by 1 base and 0 bases, with 7 bases remaining between them. There are 14 residues in the CDR3. Germline V gives CDR1 SGHTA, CDR2 FQGNSA.

This clonotype was recorded many times. V usage is TRBV14 and J usage is TRBJ2-3, with D maybe TRBD2 (6 bases). This CDR3 spans 16 amino acids. The V gene's germline CDR1 is SGHDN and CDR2 FVKESK. Trimming shortened V by 3 bases and J by 3 bases, and 16 bases separated the two germline ends. In nucleotides, the CDR3 is TGTGCCAGCAGCCAGCTCGGGGGTGGGAAGACAGATACGCAGTATTTT. Its translation: CASSQLGGGKTDTQYF.

This clonotype came up a few times. The rearrangement joins TRBV7-2 to TRBJ2-1; 12 nucleotides line up with TRBD2. The CDR3 covers 13 residues. CDR1 and CDR2 (germline): SGHTA, FQGNSA. The J segment lost 15 bases and the V segment lost 6 bases, leaving 9 bases of the junction unmatched. The CDR3 protein is CASSLGAGLAGFF. The CDR3 DNA reads as TGTGCCAGCAGTCTAGGGGCGGGACTAGCGGGGTTCTTC.

This clonotype was seen just once. The chain carries TRBV5-5 and TRBJ2-5, with 9 positions matching TRBD2. The germline CDR1 and CDR2 sequences are SGHKS and YYEKEE (reference sequence). The CDR3 extends over 16 amino acids. The J segment lost 7 bases and the V segment lost 3 bases, leaving 13 bases of the junction unmatched. As DNA, the CDR3 is TGTGCCAGCAGCTGGATGGCTAGCGGGGCCTCAGGGACCCAGTACTTC. This codes for CASSWMASGASGTQYF.

The genes are TRBV5-1 and TRBJ2-5, with TRBD2 as a possible D gene (5 bases). CDR1 and CDR2 from the germline V gene are SGHRS and YFSETQ. Trimming removed 6 bases at V and 7 bases at J, with 10 bases between. The CDR3 extends over 11 amino acids. The CDR3 DNA is TGCGCCAGCAAGTTCGAGGGGACCCAGTACTTC. Translated, it gives CASKFEGTQYF.